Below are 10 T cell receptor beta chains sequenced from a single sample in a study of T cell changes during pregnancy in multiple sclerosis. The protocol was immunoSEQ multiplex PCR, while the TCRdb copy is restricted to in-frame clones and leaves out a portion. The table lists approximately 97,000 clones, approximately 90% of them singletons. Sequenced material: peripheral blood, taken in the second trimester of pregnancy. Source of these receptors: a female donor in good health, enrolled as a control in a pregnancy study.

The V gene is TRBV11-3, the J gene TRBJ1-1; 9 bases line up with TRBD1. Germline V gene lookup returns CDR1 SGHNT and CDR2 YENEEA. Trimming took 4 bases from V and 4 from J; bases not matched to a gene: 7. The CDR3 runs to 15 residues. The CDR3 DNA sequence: TGTGCCAGCAGCTCCTCGGGACAGGGTGCCACTGAAGCTTTCTTT. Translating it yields CASSSSGQGATEAFF.

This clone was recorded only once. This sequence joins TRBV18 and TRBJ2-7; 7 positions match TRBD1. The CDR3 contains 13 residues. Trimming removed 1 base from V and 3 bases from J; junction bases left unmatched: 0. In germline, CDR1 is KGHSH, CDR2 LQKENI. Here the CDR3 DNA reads TGTGCCAGCTCACCACGACAGGGCTACGAGCAGTACTTC. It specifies CASSPRQGYEQYF.

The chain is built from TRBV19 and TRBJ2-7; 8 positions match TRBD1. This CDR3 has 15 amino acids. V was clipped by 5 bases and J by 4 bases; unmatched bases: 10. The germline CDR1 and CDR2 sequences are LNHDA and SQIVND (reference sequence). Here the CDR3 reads CASSVLGQEIYEQYF. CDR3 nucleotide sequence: TGTGCCAGTAGTGTGCTGGGACAGGAAATTTACGAGCAGTACTTC.

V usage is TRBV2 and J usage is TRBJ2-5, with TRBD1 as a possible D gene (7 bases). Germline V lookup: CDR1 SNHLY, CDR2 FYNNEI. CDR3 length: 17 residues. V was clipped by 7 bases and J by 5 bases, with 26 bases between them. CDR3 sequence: CASNLLVAGGGGETQYF. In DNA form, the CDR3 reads TGTGCCAGCAACCTGTTGGTGGCAGGGGGAGGTGGGGAGACCCAGTACTTC.

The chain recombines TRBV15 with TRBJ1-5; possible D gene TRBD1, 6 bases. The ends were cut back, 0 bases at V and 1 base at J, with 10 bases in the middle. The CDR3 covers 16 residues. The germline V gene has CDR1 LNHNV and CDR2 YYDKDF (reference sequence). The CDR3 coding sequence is TGTGCCACCAGCAGAGAACAGGGTGGAAGCAATCAGCCCCAGCATTTT. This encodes CATSREQGGSNQPQHF.

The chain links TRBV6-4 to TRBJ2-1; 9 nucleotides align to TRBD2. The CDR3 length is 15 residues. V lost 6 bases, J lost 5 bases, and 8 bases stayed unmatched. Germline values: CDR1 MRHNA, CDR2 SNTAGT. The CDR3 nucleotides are TGTGCCAGCAGCTATGCGACTAGCGGCGACAATGAGCAGTTCTTC. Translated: CASSYATSGDNEQFF.

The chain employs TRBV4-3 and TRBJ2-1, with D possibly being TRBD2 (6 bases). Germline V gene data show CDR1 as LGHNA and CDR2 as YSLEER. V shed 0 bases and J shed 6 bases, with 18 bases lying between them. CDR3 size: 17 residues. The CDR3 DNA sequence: TGCGCCAGCAGCCAAGAATGGACGGGAGAAAGTTTCAATGAGCAGTTCTTC. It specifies CASSQEWTGESFNEQFF.

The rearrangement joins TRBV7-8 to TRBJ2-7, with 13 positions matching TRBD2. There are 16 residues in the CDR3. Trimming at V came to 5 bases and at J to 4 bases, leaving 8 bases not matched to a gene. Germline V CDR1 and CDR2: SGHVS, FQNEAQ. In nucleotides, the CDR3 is TGTGCCAGCAGCACCCCACTAGCGGGAGGGCCTTACGAGCAGTACTTC. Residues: CASSTPLAGGPYEQYF.

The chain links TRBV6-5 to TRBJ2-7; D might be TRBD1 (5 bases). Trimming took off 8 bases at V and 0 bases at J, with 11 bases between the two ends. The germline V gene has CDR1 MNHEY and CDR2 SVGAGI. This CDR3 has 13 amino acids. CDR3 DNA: TGTGCCAGCCGACAGCCTTCCTCCTACGAGCAGTACTTC. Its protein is CASRQPSSYEQYF.

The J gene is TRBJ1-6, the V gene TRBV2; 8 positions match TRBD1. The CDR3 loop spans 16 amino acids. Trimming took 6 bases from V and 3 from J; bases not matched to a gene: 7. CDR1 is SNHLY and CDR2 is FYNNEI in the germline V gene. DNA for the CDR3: TGTGCCAGCAGGGACAGGGCAGGTGACTATAATTCACCCCTCCACTTT. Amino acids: CASRDRAGDYNSPLHF.